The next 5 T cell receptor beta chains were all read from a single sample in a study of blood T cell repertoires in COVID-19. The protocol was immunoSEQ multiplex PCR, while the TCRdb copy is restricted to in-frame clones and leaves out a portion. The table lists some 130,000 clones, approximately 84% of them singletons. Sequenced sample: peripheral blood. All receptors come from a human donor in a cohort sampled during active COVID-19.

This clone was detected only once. The CDR3 nucleotides are TGTGCCAGCAGCCAAGATCGAGGGGCGACAGGGAACACTGAAGCTTTCTTT. Translation gives CASSQDRGATGNTEAFF. The chain employs TRBV3-1 (or the pseudogene TRBV3-2) and TRBJ1-1; TRBD1 is a possible D gene (6 bases). Germline loops: CDR1 LGHDT, CDR2 YNNKEL (reference sequence). Trimming stripped 0 bases from V and 1 base from J, with 15 bases between. The CDR3 has 17 residues.

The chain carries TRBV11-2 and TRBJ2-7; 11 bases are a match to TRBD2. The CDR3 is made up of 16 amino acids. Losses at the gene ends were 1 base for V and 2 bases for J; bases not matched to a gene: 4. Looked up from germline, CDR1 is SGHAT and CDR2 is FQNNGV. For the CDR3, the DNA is TGTGCCAGCAGCTTAGGACTAGCGGGGAAAACCTACGAGCAGTACTTC. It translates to CASSLGLAGKTYEQYF.

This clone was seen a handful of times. The CDR3 spells CASHTESGNTIYF. The CDR3 DNA is TGTGCCAGCCACACCGAATCTGGAAACACCATATATTTT. The chain employs TRBV5-4 and TRBJ1-3; no reliable D call. This CDR3 has 13 residues. Germline CDR1 and CDR2: SGHNT and YYREEE (reference sequence). V lost 7 bases, J lost 1 base, and 9 bases lay in between.

In DNA, the CDR3 is TGTGCCAGCAGCGAGGGACACTACTACGAGCAGTACTTC. This codes for CASSEGHYYEQYF. The chain combines TRBV7-9 with TRBJ2-7; TRBD1 might be the D (6 bases). The CDR3 totals 13 residues. CDR1 and CDR2 from the germline V gene are SEHNR and FQNEAQ (reference sequence). Trimming took 5 bases from V and 3 from J, leaving 11 bases between them.

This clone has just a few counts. Here the CDR3 reads CASSQGRGSPLHF. CDR3 nucleotides: TGTGCCAGCAGCCAGGGCAGGGGTTCACCCCTCCACTTT. The rearrangement links TRBV3-1 (or the pseudogene TRBV3-2) to TRBJ1-6, with D perhaps TRBD1 (6 bases). V lost 3 bases to trimming and J lost 9 bases, with 9 bases between them. This CDR3 contains 13 residues. Germline CDR1 LGHDT, CDR2 YNNKEL (reference sequence).